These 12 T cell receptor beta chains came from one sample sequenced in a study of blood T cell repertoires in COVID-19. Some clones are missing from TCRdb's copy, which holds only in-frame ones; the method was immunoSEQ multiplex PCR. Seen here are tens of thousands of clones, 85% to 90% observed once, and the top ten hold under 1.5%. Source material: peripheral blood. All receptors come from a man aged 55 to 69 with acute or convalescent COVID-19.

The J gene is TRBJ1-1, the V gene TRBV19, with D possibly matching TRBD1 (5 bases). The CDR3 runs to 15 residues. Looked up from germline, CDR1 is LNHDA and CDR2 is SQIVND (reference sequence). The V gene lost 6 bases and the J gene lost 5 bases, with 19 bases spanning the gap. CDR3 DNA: TGTGCCAGTAGCCACCGGGGCGGGGCTTTTACTGAAGCTTTCTTT. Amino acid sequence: CASSHRGGAFTEAFF.

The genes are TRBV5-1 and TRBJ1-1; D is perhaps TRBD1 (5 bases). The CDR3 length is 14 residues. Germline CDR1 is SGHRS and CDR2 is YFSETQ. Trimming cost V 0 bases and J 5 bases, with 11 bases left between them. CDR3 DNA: TGCGCCAGCAGCTTGGAAGGGGTAGGTACTGAAGCTTTCTTT. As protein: CASSLEGVGTEAFF. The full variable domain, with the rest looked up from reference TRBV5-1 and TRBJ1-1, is KAGVTQTPRYLIKTRGQQVTLSCSPISGHRSVSWYQQTPGQGLQFLFEYFSETQRNKGNFPGRFSGRQFSNSRSEMNVSTLELGDSALYLCASSLEGVGTEAFFGQGTRLTVV.

CDR3 sequence: CATSDFRLAGGSSSSTDTQYF. The CDR3 region has the DNA TGTGCCACCAGTGATTTTCGGCTAGCGGGAGGTTCCTCTTCTAGCACAGATACGCAGTATTTT. The V gene is TRBV24-1, the J gene TRBJ2-3; TRBD2 aligns across 11 bases. J gave up 0 bases and V 1 base, and 14 bases lay outside the gene matches. Germline V gives CDR1 KGHDR, CDR2 SFDVKD. The CDR3 sequence is 21 residues long.

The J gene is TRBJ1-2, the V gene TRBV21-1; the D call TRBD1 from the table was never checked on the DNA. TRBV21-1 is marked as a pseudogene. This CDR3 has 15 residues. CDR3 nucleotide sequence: TGTGCCAGCAGTAGGGTAGGGGGCCCAACCCGGGGCTACACCTTC. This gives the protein CASSRVGGPTRGYTF.

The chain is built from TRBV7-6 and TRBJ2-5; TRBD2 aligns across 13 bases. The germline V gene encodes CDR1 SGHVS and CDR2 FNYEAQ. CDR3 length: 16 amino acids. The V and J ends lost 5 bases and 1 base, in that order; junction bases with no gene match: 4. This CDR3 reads CASSPRTSGSQETQYF. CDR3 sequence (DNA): TGTGCCAGCAGCCCCAGGACTAGCGGGAGCCAAGAGACCCAGTACTTC. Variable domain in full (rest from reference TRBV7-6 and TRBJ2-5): GAGVSQSPRYKVTKRGQDVALRCDPISGHVSLYWYRQALGQGPEFLTYFNYEAQQDKSGLPNDRFSAERPEGSISTLTIQRTEQRDSAMYRCASSPRTSGSQETQYFGPGTRLLVL.

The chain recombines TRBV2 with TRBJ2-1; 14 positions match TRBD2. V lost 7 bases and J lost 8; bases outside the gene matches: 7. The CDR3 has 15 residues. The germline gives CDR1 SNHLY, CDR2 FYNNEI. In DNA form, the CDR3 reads TGTGCCAGCACCCTTGGACTAGCGGGAGGAGATGAGCAGTTCTTC. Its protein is CASTLGLAGGDEQFF.

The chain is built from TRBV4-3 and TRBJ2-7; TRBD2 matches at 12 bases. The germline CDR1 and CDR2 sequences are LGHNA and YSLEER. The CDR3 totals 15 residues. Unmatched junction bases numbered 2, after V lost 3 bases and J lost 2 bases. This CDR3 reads CASSHRLAGAYEQYF. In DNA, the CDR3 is TGCGCCAGCAGCCATCGACTAGCGGGGGCCTACGAGCAGTACTTC.

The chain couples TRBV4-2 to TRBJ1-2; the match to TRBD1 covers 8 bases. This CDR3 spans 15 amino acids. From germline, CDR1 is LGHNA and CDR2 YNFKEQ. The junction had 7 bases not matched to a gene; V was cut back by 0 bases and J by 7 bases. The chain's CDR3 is CASSQDPGGESGYTF. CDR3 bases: TGTGCCAGCAGCCAAGATCCAGGGGGCGAGTCTGGCTACACCTTC.

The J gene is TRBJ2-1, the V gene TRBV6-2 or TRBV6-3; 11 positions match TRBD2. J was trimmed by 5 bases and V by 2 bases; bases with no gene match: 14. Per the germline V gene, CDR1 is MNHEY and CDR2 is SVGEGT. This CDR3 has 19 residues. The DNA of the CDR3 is TGTGCCAGCAGTTACAACAATCCTAGCGGGAGGCTTCCCGACAATGAGCAGTTCTTC. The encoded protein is CASSYNNPSGRLPDNEQFF.

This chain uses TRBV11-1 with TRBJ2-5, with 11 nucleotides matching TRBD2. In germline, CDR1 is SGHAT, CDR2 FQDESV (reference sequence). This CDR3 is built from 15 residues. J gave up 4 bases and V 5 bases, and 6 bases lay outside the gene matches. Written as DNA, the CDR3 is TGTGCCAGCAGCGTACTAGCGGGAGTTTTAGAGACCCAGTACTTC. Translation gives CASSVLAGVLETQYF.

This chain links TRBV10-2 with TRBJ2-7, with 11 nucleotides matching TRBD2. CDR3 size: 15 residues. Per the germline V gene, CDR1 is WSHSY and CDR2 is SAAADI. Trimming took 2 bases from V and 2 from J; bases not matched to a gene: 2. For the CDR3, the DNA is TGCGCCAGCAGTGAGCTAGCGGGAGGCCCCTACGAGCAGTACTTC. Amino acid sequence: CASSELAGGPYEQYF.

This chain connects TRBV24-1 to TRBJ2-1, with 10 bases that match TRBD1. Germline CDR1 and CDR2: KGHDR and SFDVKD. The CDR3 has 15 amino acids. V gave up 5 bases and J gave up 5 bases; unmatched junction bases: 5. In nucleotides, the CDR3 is TGTGCCACCAGTGGTGCGGGACAGGGGAACAATGAGCAGTTCTTC. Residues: CATSGAGQGNNEQFF.